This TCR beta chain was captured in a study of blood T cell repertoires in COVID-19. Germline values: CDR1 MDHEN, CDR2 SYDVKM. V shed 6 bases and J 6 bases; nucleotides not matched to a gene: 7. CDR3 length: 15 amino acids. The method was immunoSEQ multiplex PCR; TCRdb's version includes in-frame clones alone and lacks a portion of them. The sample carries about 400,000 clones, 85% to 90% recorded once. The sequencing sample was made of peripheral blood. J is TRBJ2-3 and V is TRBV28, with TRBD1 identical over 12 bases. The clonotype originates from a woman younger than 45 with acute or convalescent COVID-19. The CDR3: CASSSPGQGADTQYF. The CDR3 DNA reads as TGTGCCAGCAGCTCTCCGGGACAGGGGGCTGATACGCAGTATTTT.